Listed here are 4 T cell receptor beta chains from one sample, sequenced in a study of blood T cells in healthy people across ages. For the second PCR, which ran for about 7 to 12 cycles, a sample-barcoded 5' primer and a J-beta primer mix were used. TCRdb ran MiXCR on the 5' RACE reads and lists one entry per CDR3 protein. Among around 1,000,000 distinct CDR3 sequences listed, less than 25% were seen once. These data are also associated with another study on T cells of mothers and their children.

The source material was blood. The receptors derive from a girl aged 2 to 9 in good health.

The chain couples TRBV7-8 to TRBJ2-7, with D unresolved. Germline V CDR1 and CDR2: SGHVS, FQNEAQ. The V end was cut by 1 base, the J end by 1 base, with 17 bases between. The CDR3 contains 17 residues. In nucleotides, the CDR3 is TGTGCCAGCAGCTTAGTCTGGTCGTCCAGCGAATCCTACGAGCAGTACTTC. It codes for CASSLVWSSSESYEQYF.

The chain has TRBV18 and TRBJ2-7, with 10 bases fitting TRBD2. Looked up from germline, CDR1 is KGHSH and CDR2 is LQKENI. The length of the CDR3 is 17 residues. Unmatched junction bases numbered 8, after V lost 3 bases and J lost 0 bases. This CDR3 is CASSPLAGGLSSYEQYF. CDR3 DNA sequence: TGTGCCAGCTCACCTTTAGCGGGGGGCCTAAGCTCCTACGAGCAGTACTTC.

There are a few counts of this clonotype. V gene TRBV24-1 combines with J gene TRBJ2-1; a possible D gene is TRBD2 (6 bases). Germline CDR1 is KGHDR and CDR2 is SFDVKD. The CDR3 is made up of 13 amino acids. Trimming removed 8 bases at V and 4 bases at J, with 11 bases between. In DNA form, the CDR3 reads TGTGCCACCACTGGGGGACTTTACAATGAGCAGTTCTTC. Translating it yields CATTGGLYNEQFF.

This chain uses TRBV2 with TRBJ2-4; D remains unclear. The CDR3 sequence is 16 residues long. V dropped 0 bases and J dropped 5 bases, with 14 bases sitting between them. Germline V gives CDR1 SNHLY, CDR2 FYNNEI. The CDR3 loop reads CASSEARVGNQNIQYF. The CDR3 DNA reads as TGTGCCAGCAGTGAAGCGCGTGTTGGTAACCAAAACATTCAGTACTTC.